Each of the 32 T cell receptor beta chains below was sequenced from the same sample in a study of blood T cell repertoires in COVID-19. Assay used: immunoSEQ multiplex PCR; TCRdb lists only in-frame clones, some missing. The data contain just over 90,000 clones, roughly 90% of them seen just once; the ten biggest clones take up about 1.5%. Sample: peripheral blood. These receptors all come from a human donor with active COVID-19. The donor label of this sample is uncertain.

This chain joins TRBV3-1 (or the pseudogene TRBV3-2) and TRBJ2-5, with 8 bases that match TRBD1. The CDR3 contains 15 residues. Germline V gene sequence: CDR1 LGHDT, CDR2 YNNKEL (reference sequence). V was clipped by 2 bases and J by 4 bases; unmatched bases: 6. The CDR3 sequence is CASSQRTGLRETQYF. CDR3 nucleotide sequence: TGTGCCAGCAGCCAACGGACAGGGCTAAGAGAGACCCAGTACTTC.

The CDR3 DNA sequence: TGTGCCAGCGGAAACCCGATAGCGACAGAGACCCAGTACTTC. It yields the protein CASGNPIATETQYF. The chain couples TRBV7-9 to TRBJ2-5; maybe TRBD2 (5 bases). The germline V gene has CDR1 SEHNR and CDR2 FQNEAQ (reference sequence). The CDR3 is 14 amino acids. V lost 8 bases and J 4 bases, leaving 17 bases between the germline ends.

The CDR3 protein is CASSLTGGYGYTF. CDR3 coding DNA: TGTGCCAGCAGCTTGACGGGGGGCTATGGCTACACCTTC. This sequence joins TRBV6-5 and TRBJ1-2; TRBD1 might be the D (5 bases). There are 13 residues in the CDR3. The V gene's germline CDR1 is MNHEY and CDR2 SVGAGI. Deletions cut 6 bases from V and 4 bases from J, with 12 bases between.

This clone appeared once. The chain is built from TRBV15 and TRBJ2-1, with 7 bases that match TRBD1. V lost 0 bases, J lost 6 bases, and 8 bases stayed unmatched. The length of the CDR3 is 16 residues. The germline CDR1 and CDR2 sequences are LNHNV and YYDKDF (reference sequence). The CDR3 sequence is CATSRENRGVGNEQFF. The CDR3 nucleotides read TGTGCCACCAGCAGAGAGAACAGGGGAGTGGGCAATGAGCAGTTCTTC. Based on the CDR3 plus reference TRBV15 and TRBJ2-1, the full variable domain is DAMVIQNPRYQVTQFGKPVTLSCSQTLNHNVMYWYQQKSSQAPKLLFHYYDKDFNNEADTPDNFQSRRPNTSFCFLDIRSPGLGDTAMYLCATSRENRGVGNEQFFGPGTRLTVL.

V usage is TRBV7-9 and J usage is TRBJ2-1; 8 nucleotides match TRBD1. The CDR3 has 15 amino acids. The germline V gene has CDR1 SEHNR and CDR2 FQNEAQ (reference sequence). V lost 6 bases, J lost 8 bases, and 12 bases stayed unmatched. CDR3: CASRLTGGEWDEQFF. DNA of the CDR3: TGTGCCAGCAGGTTAACAGGGGGTGAGTGGGATGAGCAGTTCTTC.

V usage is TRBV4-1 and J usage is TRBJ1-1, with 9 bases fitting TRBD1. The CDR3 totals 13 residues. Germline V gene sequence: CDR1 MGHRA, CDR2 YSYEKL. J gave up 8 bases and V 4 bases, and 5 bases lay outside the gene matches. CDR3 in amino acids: CASSPTGGMEAFF. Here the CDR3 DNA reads TGCGCCAGCAGCCCGACAGGGGGAATGGAAGCTTTCTTT.

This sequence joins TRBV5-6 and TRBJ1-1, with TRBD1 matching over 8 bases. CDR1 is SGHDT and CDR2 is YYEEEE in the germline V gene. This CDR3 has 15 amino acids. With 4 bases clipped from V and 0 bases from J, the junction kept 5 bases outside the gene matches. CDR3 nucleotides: TGTGCCAGCAGCCTCCTGACAGGGGTGAACACTGAAGCTTTCTTT. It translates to CASSLLTGVNTEAFF. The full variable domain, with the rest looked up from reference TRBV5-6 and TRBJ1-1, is DAGVTQSPTHLIKTRGQQVTLRCSPKSGHDTVSWYQQALGQGPQFIFQYYEEEERQRGNFPDRFSGHQFPNYSSELNVNALLLGDSALYLCASSLLTGVNTEAFFGQGTRLTVV.

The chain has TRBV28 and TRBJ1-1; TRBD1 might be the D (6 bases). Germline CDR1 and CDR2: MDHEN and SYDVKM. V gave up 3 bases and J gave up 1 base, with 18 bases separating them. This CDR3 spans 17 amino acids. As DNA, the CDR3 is TGTGCCAGCAGTTTTCAGGGGCGCTGGTGGCCGAACACTGAAGCTTTCTTT. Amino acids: CASSFQGRWWPNTEAFF.

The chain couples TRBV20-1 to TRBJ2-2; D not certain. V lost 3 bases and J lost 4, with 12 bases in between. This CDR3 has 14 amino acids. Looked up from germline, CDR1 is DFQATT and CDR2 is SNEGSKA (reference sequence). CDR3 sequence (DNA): TGCAGTGCTAGTTCCCTCCCGGTCACCGGGGAGCTGTTTTTT. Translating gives CSASSLPVTGELFF.

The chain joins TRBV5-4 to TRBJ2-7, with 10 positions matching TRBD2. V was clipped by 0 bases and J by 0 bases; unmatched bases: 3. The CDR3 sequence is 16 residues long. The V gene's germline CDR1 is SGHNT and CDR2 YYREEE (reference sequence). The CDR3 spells CASSLALAGASYEQYF. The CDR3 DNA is TGTGCCAGCAGCTTGGCGCTAGCGGGGGCCTCCTACGAGCAGTACTTC.

This CDR3 reads CASRSSTGATNTEAFF. As DNA, the CDR3 is TGCGCCAGCAGAAGCAGTACAGGGGCGACTAACACTGAAGCTTTCTTT. V is TRBV4-1 and J is TRBJ1-1; TRBD1 aligns across 7 bases. The CDR3 loop spans 16 amino acids. CDR1 MGHRA and CDR2 YSYEKL come from the germline V gene. V lost 6 bases, J lost 2 bases, and 12 bases stayed unmatched.

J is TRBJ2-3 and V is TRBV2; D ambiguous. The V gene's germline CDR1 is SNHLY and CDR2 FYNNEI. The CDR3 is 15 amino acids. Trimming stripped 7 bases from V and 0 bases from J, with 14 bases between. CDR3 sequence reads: CASIYVEASTDTQYF. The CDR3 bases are TGTGCCAGCATTTATGTCGAGGCCAGCACAGATACGCAGTATTTT.

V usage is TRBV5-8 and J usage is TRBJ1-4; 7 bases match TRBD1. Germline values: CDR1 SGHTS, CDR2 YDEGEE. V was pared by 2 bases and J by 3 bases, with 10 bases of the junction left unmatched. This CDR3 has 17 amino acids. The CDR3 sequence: CASSFGGGALANEKLFF. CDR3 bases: TGTGCCAGCAGCTTCGGAGGGGGCGCGTTGGCTAATGAAAAACTGTTTTTT.

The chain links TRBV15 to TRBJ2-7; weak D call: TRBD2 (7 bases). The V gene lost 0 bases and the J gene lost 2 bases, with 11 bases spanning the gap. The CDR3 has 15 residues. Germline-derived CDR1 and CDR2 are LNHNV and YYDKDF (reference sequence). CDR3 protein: CATSRDGRGAYEQYF. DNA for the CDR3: TGTGCCACCAGCAGAGATGGGAGGGGGGCCTACGAGCAGTACTTC.

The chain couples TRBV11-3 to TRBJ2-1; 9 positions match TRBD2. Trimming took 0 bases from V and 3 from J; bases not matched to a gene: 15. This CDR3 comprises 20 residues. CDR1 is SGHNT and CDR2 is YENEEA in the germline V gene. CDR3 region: CASSLDGLAGRLTFYNEQFF. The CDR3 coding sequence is TGTGCCAGCAGCTTAGATGGTCTAGCGGGGAGACTAACTTTCTACAATGAGCAGTTCTTC.

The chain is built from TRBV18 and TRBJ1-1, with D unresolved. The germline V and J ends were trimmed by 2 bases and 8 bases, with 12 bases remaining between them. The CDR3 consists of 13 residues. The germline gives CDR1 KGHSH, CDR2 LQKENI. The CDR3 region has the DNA TGTGCCAGCTCACCATCCCCCTCTACCGAAGCTTTCTTT. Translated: CASSPSPSTEAFF. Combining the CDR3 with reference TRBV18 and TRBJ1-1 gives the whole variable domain NAGVMQNPRHLVRRRGQEARLRCSPMKGHSHVYWYRQLPEEGLKFMVYLQKENIIDESGMPKERFSAEFPKEGPSILRIQQVVRGDSAAYFCASSPSPSTEAFFGQGTRLTVV.

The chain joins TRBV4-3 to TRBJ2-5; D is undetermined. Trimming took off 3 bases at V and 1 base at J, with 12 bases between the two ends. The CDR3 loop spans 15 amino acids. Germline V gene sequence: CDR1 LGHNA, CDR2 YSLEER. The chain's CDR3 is CASSQWLGPQETQYF. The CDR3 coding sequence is TGCGCCAGCAGCCAGTGGCTTGGGCCCCAAGAGACCCAGTACTTC.

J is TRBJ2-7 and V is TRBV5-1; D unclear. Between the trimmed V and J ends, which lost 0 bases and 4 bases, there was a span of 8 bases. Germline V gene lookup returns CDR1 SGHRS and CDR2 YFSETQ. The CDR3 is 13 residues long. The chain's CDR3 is CASSLGHPYEQYF. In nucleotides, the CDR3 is TGCGCCAGCAGCTTGGGACATCCTTACGAGCAGTACTTC.

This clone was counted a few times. In DNA, the CDR3 is TGTGCCAGCAGTTACGGGGCGGGGCAGACAAATGAGCAGTTCTTC. This encodes CASSYGAGQTNEQFF. The rearrangement uses TRBV6-2 or TRBV6-3 and TRBJ2-1, with a possible D match to TRBD2 (6 bases). Trimming left V 2 bases short and J 7 bases short, with 15 bases between. CDR3 length: 15 residues. The germline CDR1 and CDR2 sequences are MNHEY and SVGEGT.

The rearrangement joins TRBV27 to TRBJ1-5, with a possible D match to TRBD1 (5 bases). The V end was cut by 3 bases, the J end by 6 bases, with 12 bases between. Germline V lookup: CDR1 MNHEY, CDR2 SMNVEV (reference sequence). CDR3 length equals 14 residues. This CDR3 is CASSFGGVGQPQHF. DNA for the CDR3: TGTGCCAGCAGTTTTGGGGGGGTCGGTCAGCCCCAGCATTTT.

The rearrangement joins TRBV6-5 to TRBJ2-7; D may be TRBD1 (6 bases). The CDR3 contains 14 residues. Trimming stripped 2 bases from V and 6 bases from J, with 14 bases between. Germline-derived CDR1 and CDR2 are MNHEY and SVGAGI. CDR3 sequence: CASSYGGEGSEQYF. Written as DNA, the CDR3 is TGTGCCAGCAGTTACGGGGGCGAAGGGAGCGAGCAGTACTTC.

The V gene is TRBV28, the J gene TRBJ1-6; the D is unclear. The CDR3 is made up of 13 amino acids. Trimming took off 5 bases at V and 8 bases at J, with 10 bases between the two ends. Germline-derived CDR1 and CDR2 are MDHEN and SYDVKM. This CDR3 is CASSLMRHSPLHF. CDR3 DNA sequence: TGTGCCAGCAGTCTCATGCGGCATTCACCCCTCCACTTT. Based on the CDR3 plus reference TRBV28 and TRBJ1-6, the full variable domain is DVKVTQSSRYLVKRTGEKVFLECVQDMDHENMFWYRQDPGLGLRLIYFSYDVKMKEKGDIPEGYSVSREKKERFSLILESASTNQTSMYLCASSLMRHSPLHFGNGTRLTVT.

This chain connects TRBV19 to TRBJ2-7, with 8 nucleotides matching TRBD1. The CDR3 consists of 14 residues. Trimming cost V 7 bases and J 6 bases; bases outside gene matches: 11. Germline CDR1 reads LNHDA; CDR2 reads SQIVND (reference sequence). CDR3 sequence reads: CASTPTGTGGEQYF. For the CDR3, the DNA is TGTGCCAGTACCCCGACCGGGACAGGAGGCGAGCAGTACTTC.

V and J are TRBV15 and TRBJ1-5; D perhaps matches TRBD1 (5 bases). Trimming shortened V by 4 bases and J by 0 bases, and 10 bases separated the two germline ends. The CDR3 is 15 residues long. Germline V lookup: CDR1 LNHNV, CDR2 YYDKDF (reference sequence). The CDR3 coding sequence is TGTGCCACCAGCACCGGACAAATTAGCAATCAGCCCCAGCATTTT. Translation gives CATSTGQISNQPQHF.

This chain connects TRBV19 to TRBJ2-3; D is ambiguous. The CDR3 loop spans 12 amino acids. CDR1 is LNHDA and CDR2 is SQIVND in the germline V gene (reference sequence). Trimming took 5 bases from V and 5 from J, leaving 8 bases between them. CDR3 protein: CASSLTGDTQYF. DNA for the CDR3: TGTGCCAGTAGTCTTACGGGAGATACGCAGTATTTT.

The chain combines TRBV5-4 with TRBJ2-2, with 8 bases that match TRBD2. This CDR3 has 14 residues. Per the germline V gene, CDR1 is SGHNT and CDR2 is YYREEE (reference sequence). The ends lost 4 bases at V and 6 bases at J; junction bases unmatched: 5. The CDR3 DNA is TGTGCCAGCAGCGACGGACTAGCTGCCGGGGAGCTGTTTTTT. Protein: CASSDGLAAGELFF.

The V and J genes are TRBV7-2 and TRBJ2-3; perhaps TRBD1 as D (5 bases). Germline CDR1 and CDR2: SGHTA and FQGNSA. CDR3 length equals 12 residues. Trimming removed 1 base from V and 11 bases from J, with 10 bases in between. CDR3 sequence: CASSLEKQGQYF. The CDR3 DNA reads TGTGCCAGCAGCTTAGAGAAGCAGGGGCAGTATTTT.

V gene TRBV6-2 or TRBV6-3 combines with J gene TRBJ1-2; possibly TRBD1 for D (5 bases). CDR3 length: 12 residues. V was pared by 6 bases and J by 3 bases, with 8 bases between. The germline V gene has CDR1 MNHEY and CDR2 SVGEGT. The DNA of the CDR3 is TGTGCCAGCAGCAGGGAGTACTATGGCTACACCTTC. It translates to CASSREYYGYTF.

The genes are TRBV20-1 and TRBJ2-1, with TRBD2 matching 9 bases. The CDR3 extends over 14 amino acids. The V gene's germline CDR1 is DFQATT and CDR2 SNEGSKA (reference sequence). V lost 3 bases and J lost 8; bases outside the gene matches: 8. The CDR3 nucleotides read TGCAGTGCTAGTAGCTCTAGCGGGGCCGATGAGCAGTTCTTC. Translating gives CSASSSSGADEQFF.

The DNA for the CDR3 is TGTGCCAGCAGCTTGATACCAGGACAGGGAATCTACGAGCAGTACTTC. The encoded protein is CASSLIPGQGIYEQYF. The gene calls are TRBV5-6 and TRBJ2-7; 8 bases map to TRBD1. This CDR3 spans 16 amino acids. The germline gives CDR1 SGHDT, CDR2 YYEEEE. With 1 base clipped from V and 3 bases from J, the junction kept 9 bases outside the gene matches.

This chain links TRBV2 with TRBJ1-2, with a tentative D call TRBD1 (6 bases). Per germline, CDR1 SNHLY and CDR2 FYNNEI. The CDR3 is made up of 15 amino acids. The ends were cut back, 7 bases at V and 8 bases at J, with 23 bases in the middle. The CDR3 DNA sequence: TGTGCCAGCACTCTACTACAGGGAGCCTCCCACGGCTACACCTTC. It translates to CASTLLQGASHGYTF.

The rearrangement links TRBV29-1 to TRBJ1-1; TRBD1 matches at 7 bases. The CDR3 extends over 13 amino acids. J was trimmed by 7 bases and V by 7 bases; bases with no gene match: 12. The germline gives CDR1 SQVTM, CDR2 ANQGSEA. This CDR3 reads CSATGSVRGEAFF. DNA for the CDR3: TGCAGCGCGACAGGGTCAGTTAGAGGTGAAGCTTTCTTT.